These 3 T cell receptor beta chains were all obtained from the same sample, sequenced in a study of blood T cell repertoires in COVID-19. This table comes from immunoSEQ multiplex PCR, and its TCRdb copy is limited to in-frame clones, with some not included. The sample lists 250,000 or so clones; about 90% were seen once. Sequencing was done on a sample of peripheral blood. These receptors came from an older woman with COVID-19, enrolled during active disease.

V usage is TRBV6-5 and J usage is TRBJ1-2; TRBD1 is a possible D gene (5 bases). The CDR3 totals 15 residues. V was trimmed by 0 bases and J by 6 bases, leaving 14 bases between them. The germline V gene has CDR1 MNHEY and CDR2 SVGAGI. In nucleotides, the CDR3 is TGTGCCAGCAGTTACTCGGGGGGGGATTGGAATGGCTACACCTTC. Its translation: CASSYSGGDWNGYTF.

The CDR3 sequence is CASSDQGQGNQPQHF. The CDR3 region has the DNA TGCGCCAGCAGTGACCAGGGACAGGGCAATCAGCCCCAGCATTTT. This chain joins TRBV10-2 and TRBJ1-5; 8 nucleotides line up with TRBD1. This CDR3 is built from 15 residues. The trim removed 3 bases at V and 2 bases at J, leaving 3 bases unmatched. Looked up from germline, CDR1 is WSHSY and CDR2 is SAAADI.

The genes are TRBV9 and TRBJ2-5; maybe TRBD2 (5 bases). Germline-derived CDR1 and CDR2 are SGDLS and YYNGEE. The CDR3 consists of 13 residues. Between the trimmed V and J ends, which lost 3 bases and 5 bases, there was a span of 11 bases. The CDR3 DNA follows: TGTGCCAGCAGCGGGACTTCTCTCGAGACCCAGTACTTC. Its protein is CASSGTSLETQYF.